These 8 T cell receptor beta chains share one sample of origin, sequenced in a study of cytomegalovirus exposure and HLA in healthy donors. TCRdb keeps only in-frame clones here, not all; method: immunoSEQ multiplex PCR. The table shows 90,000 to 130,000 clones, with around 95% occurring only once. Sequencing input: PBMCs. The receptor set was obtained from a woman younger than 30 in good health and CMV-seronegative.

V is TRBV18 and J is TRBJ1-4, with unresolved D. CDR1 and CDR2 (germline): KGHSH, LQKENI. This CDR3 has 17 amino acids. V was cut by 3 bases and J by 4 bases, with 18 bases left in between. CDR3 amino acids: CASSPRGSGRLNEKLFF. For the CDR3, the DNA is TGTGCCAGCTCACCGCGAGGAAGCGGACGTCTTAATGAAAAACTGTTTTTT. The complete variable domain, with remaining parts taken from reference TRBV18 and TRBJ1-4, reads NAGVMQNPRHLVRRRGQEARLRCSPMKGHSHVYWYRQLPEEGLKFMVYLQKENIIDESGMPKERFSAEFPKEGPSILRIQQVVRGDSAAYFCASSPRGSGRLNEKLFFGSGTQLSVL.

This clone has a single count. In DNA, the CDR3 is TGTGCCAGTAGTATAGCTGGGACAGGCTCCTACGAGCAGTACTTC. Translating it yields CASSIAGTGSYEQYF. The chain has TRBV19 and TRBJ2-7; 8 nucleotides match TRBD1. V lost 1 base, J lost 0 bases, and 2 bases stayed unmatched. Per the germline V gene, CDR1 is LNHDA and CDR2 is SQIVND (reference sequence). The CDR3 has 15 residues. The whole variable domain, filled in from reference TRBV19 and TRBJ2-7, reads DGGITQSPKYLFRKEGQNVTLSCEQNLNHDAMYWYRQDPGQGLRLIYYSQIVNDFQKGDIAEGYSVSREKKESFPLTVTSAQKNPTAFYLCASSIAGTGSYEQYFGPGTRLTVT.

V gene TRBV5-1 combines with J gene TRBJ2-1; the D is unclear. The ends were cut back, 2 bases at V and 10 bases at J, with 7 bases in the middle. CDR3 length: 11 residues. The V gene's germline CDR1 is SGHRS and CDR2 YFSETQ. In nucleotides, the CDR3 is TGCGCCAGCAGCTTCGGGTTAGAGCAGTTCTTC. Protein sequence: CASSFGLEQFF.

In its sample, this clone was seen once. The chain joins TRBV11-3 to TRBJ2-6; D gene ambiguous. This CDR3 is built from 16 residues. The V end was cut by 1 base, the J end by 0 bases, with 7 bases between. Per germline, CDR1 SGHNT and CDR2 YENEEA. CDR3 DNA sequence: TGTGCCAGCAGCTTAGGGGCAAGCTCTGGGGCCAACGTCCTGACTTTC. This codes for CASSLGASSGANVLTF.

The rearrangement links TRBV28 to TRBJ1-2; TRBD1 aligns across 7 bases. This CDR3 is built from 15 residues. The ends lost 5 bases at V and 4 bases at J; junction bases unmatched: 10. Germline CDR1 reads MDHEN; CDR2 reads SYDVKM. The CDR3 nucleotides read TGTGCCAGCAGTATAACTTGGGACAGCTCCTATGGCTACACCTTC. Protein sequence: CASSITWDSSYGYTF.

The chain employs TRBV27 and TRBJ1-1, with TRBD1 identical over 10 bases. This CDR3 region has 17 residues. Trimming cost V 5 bases and J 4 bases; bases outside gene matches: 13. Germline loops: CDR1 MNHEY, CDR2 SMNVEV (reference sequence). The CDR3 DNA reads TGTGCCAGCAGTAGACAGGGGGCGAAGGGACTGTTCACTGAAGCTTTCTTT. This gives the protein CASSRQGAKGLFTEAFF.

The chain is built from TRBV6-5 and TRBJ1-6; tentatively, D is TRBD1 (5 bases). With 0 bases removed from V and 11 bases from J, the gap between germline ends came to 11 bases. Germline CDR1 is MNHEY and CDR2 is SVGAGI. The length of the CDR3 is 14 residues. Here the CDR3 reads CASSYSGGSTPLHF. In nucleotides, the CDR3 is TGTGCCAGCAGTTACTCGGGGGGATCGACACCCCTCCACTTT.

The chain couples TRBV6-5 to TRBJ1-5; a weak D match, TRBD1 (5 bases). CDR3 length: 13 amino acids. The V gene's germline CDR1 is MNHEY and CDR2 SVGAGI. Trimming shortened V by 2 bases and J by 3 bases, and 5 bases separated the two germline ends. CDR3 amino acids: CASSYGANQPQHF. DNA for the CDR3: TGTGCCAGCAGTTACGGGGCCAATCAGCCCCAGCATTTT.